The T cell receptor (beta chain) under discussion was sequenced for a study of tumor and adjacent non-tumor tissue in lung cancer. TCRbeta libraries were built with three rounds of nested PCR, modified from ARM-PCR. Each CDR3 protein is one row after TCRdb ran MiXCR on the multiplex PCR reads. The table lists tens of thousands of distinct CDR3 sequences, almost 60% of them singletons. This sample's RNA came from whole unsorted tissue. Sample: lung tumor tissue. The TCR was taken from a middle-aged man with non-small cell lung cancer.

In DNA, the CDR3 is TGTGCCAGCAGCTCCCGACAGGCGAATTCCTATGGCTACACCTTC. Protein sequence: CASSSRQANSYGYTF. The rearrangement links TRBV7-2 to TRBJ1-2, with D maybe TRBD1 (6 bases). The germline V and J ends were trimmed by 4 bases and 4 bases, with 16 bases remaining between them. This CDR3 spans 15 amino acids. Per the germline V gene, CDR1 is SGHTA and CDR2 is FQGNSA. The variable domain in full, with the rest retrieved from reference TRBV7-2 and TRBJ1-2, is GAGVSQSPSNKVTEKGKDVELRCDPISGHTALYWYRQSLGQGLEFLIYFQGNSAPDKSGLPSDRFSAERTGGSVSTLTIQRTQQEDSAVYLCASSSRQANSYGYTFGSGTRLTVV.